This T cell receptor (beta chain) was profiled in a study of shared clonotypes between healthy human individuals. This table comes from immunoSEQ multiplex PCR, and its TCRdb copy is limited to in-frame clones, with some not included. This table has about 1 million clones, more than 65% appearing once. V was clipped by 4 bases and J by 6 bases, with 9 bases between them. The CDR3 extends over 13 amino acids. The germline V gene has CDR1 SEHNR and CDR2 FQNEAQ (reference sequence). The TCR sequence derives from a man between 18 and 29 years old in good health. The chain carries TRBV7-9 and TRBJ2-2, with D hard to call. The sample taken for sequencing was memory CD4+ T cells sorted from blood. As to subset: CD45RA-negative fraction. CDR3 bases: TGTGCCAGCAGCTCCATAACCGCCGGGGAGCTGTTTTTT. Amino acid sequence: CASSSITAGELFF.